These T cell receptor beta chains were read from a single sample in a study of CD8 T cells in ankylosing spondylitis. TCRdb fed the 5' RACE reads into MiXCR, producing one record per CDR3 protein. The table records more than 650,000 distinct CDR3 sequences, 12% of them present only once. The sequencing sample was made of blood, either unsorted or a sorted T cell fraction (not recorded which). These receptors were obtained from a male donor with ankylosing spondylitis. The CDR3 runs from the conserved cysteine through the conserved F or W. A D gene is named only where the DNA matches it firmly. Some rows mark clone size as missing; the rest say once, few, many or name a class of expanded clone.

V gene	clone size	J gene	D gene	CDR3 protein	CDR3 DNA
TRBV20-1	NA	TRBJ2-7	NA	CSAPARTYEQYF	TGCAGTGCTCCGGCGAGGACCTACGAGCAGTACTTC
TRBV20-1	few	TRBJ1-5	NA	CSASEGDRPQHF	TGCAGTGCTAGTGAGGGGGATCGGCCCCAGCATTTT
TRBV7-9	NA	TRBJ2-5	NA	CASCRGQETQYF	TGTGCCAGCTGCAGGGGACAAGAGACCCAGTACTTC
TRBV20-1	few	TRBJ2-1	TRBD2	CSALGLVDEQFF	TGCAGTGCCCTGGGACTAGTCGACGAGCAGTTCTTC
TRBV9	NA	TRBJ2-5	TRBD2	CASGGTGTRTETQYF	TGTGCCAGCGGGGGAACCGGGACTAGAACTGAGACCCAGTACTTC
TRBV20-1	many	TRBJ1-5	NA	CSASVAPNQPQHF	TGCAGTGCTAGCGTGGCCCCTAATCAGCCCCAGCATTTT
TRBV4-3	few	TRBJ1-1	TRBD1	CASSQLDRAQAFF	TGCGCCAGCAGCCAACTCGACAGGGCCCAAGCTTTCTTT
TRBV5-1	many	TRBJ1-2	NA	CASSLGQTYGYTF	TGCGCCAGCAGCTTGGGACAGACCTATGGCTACACCTTC
TRBV27	NA	TRBJ2-1	TRBD2	CASSPWGTSEENEQFF	TGTGCCAGCAGTCCTTGGGGGACTAGCGAGGAAAATGAGCAGTTCTTC
TRBV5-1	few	TRBJ2-2	TRBD1	CASSLETGGDRTGELFF	TGCGCCAGCAGCTTGGAGACAGGGGGCGATCGAACCGGGGAGCTGTTTTTT
TRBV28	NA	TRBJ2-5	TRBD2	CASSRTSGIFGETQYF	TGTGCCAGCAGTCGGACTAGCGGGATCTTCGGAGAGACCCAGTACTTC
TRBV6-1	NA	TRBJ1-2	TRBD1	CASSRAGTGDYSYGYTF	TGTGCCAGCAGCCGAGCCGGGACAGGGGATTATTCCTATGGCTACACCTTC
TRBV20-1	NA	TRBJ2-5	NA	CSGIMGSIQETQYF	TGCAGTGGGATTATGGGGAGTATCCAAGAGACCCAGTACTTC
TRBV12-3/TRBV12-4	few	TRBJ2-1	NA	CASSSSPFGGLSNEQFF	TGTGCCAGCAGTTCCTCGCCTTTTGGGGGGCTTTCCAATGAGCAGTTCTTC
TRBV7-9	NA	TRBJ2-3	TRBD2	CASSFELAGGSF	TGTGCCAGCAGCTTTGAACTAGCGGGCGGGAGTTTT
TRBV7-8	NA	TRBJ1-2	NA	CASSYGGANYGYTF	TGTGCCAGCAGCTACGGCGGAGCTAACTATGGCTACACCTTC
TRBV27	NA	TRBJ2-2	NA	CASSLLGGRDTGELFF	TGTGCCAGCAGTTTATTGGGGGGTAGGGACACCGGGGAGCTGTTTTTT
TRBV10-3	NA	TRBJ2-2	TRBD1	CAITGTGKSGELFF	TGTGCCATCACCGGGACAGGGAAGTCCGGGGAGCTGTTTTTT
TRBV20-1	few	TRBJ1-4	NA	CSASNPALNEKLFF	TGCAGTGCTTCTAATCCGGCCCTCAATGAAAAACTGTTTTTT
TRBV5-1	NA	TRBJ2-7	NA	CASSPRRAGTSEQYF	TGCGCCAGCAGCCCCCGGCGGGCAGGTACGAGCGAGCAGTACTTC
TRBV20-1	few	TRBJ2-1	TRBD2	CSAISTGTSAYNEQFF	TGCAGTGCGATTTCAACCGGGACTAGCGCCTACAATGAGCAGTTCTTC
TRBV7-2	few	TRBJ2-1	TRBD1	CASSRQQGGGNEQFF	TGTGCCAGCAGTCGGCAACAGGGGGGAGGCAATGAGCAGTTCTTC
TRBV12-3/TRBV12-4	NA	TRBJ2-3	NA	CASAKVGRTTDTQYF	TGTGCCAGCGCAAAGGTCGGACGGACCACAGATACGCAGTATTTT
TRBV7-2	many	TRBJ2-1	TRBD2	CASSLGSGEYNEQFF	TGTGCCAGCAGCTTAGGTAGCGGGGAGTACAATGAGCAGTTCTTC
TRBV6-2/TRBV6-3	many	TRBJ2-1	NA	CASSTRAEQFF	TGTGCCAGCAGTACGAGGGCCGAGCAGTTCTTC
TRBV5-1	few	TRBJ2-1	TRBD2	CASSWGTSGYYNEQFF	TGCGCCAGCAGCTGGGGGACTAGCGGGTACTACAATGAGCAGTTCTTC
TRBV7-3	NA	TRBJ2-7	NA	CASSPTGTASYEQYF	TGTGCCAGCAGCCCCACCGGGACGGCCTCCTACGAGCAGTACTTC
TRBV4-2	few	TRBJ2-7	TRBD2	CASSHPGGSPYEQYF	TGTGCCAGCAGCCACCCTGGCGGGAGCCCCTACGAGCAGTACTTC
TRBV27	NA	TRBJ2-5	NA	CASSYPGRYQETQYF	TGTGCCAGCAGTTATCCAGGGAGGTACCAAGAGACCCAGTACTTC
TRBV9	few	TRBJ2-5	NA	CASSPIGGGHAAQYF	TGTGCCAGCAGCCCTATCGGCGGGGGCCACGCCGCCCAGTACTTC
TRBV29-1	many	TRBJ1-2	TRBD1	CSVERTGNYGYTF	TGCAGCGTTGAGCGGACAGGGAACTATGGCTACACCTTC
TRBV6-2/TRBV6-3	few	TRBJ2-6	NA	CASNPGAGANVLTF	TGTGCCAGCAACCCAGGGGCTGGGGCCAACGTCCTGACTTTC
TRBV7-9	few	TRBJ2-1	TRBD1	CASSDRDRAYNEQFF	TGTGCCAGCAGCGACCGGGACAGAGCCTACAATGAGCAGTTCTTC
TRBV9	many	TRBJ1-5	NA	CASSTRGDSNQPQHF	TGTGCCAGCAGCACACGTGGGGACAGCAATCAGCCCCAGCATTTT
TRBV6-1	few	TRBJ1-1	NA	CASIRVGLNTEAFF	TGTGCCAGCATCCGAGTTGGGTTGAACACTGAAGCTTTCTTT
TRBV24-1	NA	TRBJ2-7	NA	CATSGSPGEQYF	TGTGCCACCAGTGGTTCCCCGGGGGAGCAGTACTTC
TRBV18	many	TRBJ1-2	TRBD1	CASSSGTGGFANYGYTF	TGTGCCAGCTCATCGGGGACAGGGGGCTTCGCAAACTATGGCTACACCTTC
TRBV28	few	TRBJ2-7	NA	CASKVPGNEQYF	TGTGCCAGCAAGGTGCCAGGGAACGAGCAGTACTTC
TRBV6-5	NA	TRBJ2-4	TRBD1	CASSYPRQGSIQYF	TGTGCCAGCAGTTACCCACGACAGGGAAGCATTCAGTACTTC
TRBV20-1	few	TRBJ2-6	NA	CSARKQPGANVLTF	TGCAGTGCTCGCAAACAACCTGGGGCCAACGTCCTGACTTTC
TRBV10-3	NA	TRBJ2-5	NA	CATEPGFQETQYF	TGTGCCACCGAACCGGGATTCCAAGAGACCCAGTACTTC
TRBV7-2	many	TRBJ2-3	NA	CASSLGLGTDTQYF	TGTGCCAGCAGTTTGGGGCTTGGGACTGATACGCAGTATTTT
TRBV5-1	NA	TRBJ1-1	NA	CASSRFTRSVDTEAFF	TGCGCCAGCAGCCGCTTCACCCGGTCGGTGGACACTGAAGCTTTCTTT
TRBV27	NA	TRBJ1-4	NA	CASRTISGANEKLFF	TGTGCCAGCAGAACGATATCAGGAGCTAATGAAAAACTGTTTTTT
TRBV20-1	NA	TRBJ2-7	TRBD1	CSAKPGQGFDEQYF	TGCAGTGCTAAGCCGGGACAGGGGTTCGACGAGCAGTACTTC
TRBV12-3/TRBV12-4	few	TRBJ2-3	TRBD1	CASRAGTVHGTQYF	TGTGCCAGCAGAGCCGGGACAGTTCATGGCACGCAGTATTTT
TRBV10-2	NA	TRBJ2-7	NA	CASSEISKPYEQYF	TGCGCCAGCAGTGAGATTAGCAAACCCTACGAGCAGTACTTC
TRBV29-1	NA	TRBJ2-3	NA	CSGRDFRDTQYF	TGCAGCGGCCGGGACTTCAGAGATACGCAGTATTTT
TRBV18	once	TRBJ1-5	NA	CASSPSVDRPAQHF	TGTGCCAGCTCACCTTCCGTTGACAGACCGGCCCAGCATTTT
TRBV28	NA	TRBJ2-3	TRBD1	CASRDRSTDTQYF	TGTGCCAGCAGGGACAGGTCCACAGATACGCAGTATTTT
TRBV29-1	many	TRBJ2-5	NA	CSVEDWTPSETQYF	TGCAGCGTTGAAGACTGGACCCCCTCGGAGACCCAGTACTTC
TRBV11-1	few	TRBJ1-1	NA	CASSSPAYTEAFF	TGTGCCAGCAGCTCCCCAGCCTACACTGAAGCTTTCTTT
TRBV10-2	NA	TRBJ2-5	NA	CASSESDFRFQETQYF	TGCGCCAGCAGTGAGTCGGACTTCAGGTTCCAAGAGACCCAGTACTTC
TRBV20-1	NA	TRBJ2-7	TRBD1	CSARVPTGIEQYF	TGCAGTGCTAGAGTCCCGACAGGGATAGAGCAGTACTTC
TRBV6-2/TRBV6-3	few	TRBJ2-7	NA	CASSFPTATYEQYF	TGTGCCAGCAGTTTCCCAACAGCGACCTACGAGCAGTACTTC
TRBV7-2	few	TRBJ1-6	NA	CASSSDLYNSPLHF	TGTGCCAGCAGCTCCGATCTCTATAATTCACCCCTCCACTTT
TRBV12-3/TRBV12-4	many	TRBJ1-2	NA	CASSQLSHYYGYTF	TGTGCCAGCAGCCAATTATCCCACTACTATGGCTACACCTTC
TRBV20-1	few	TRBJ1-1	NA	CSARDEASPQGKTEAFF	TGCAGTGCTAGAGATGAGGCCTCCCCCCAGGGGAAGACTGAAGCTTTCTTT